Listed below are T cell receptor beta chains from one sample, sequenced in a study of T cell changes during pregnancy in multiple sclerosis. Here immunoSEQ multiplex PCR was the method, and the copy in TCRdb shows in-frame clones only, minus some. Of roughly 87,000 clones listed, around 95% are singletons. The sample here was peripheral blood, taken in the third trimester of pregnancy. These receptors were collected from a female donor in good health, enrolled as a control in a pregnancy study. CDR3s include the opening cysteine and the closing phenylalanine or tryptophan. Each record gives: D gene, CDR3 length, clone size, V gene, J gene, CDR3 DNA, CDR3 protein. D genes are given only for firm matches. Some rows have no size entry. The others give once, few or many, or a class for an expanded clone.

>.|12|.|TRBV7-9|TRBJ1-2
TGTGCCAGCAGCTTAGAGGGGTATGGCTACACCTTC
CASSLEGYGYTF
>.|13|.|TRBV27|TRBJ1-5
TGTGCCAGCAGTCCCTCCCCGGGTGAGCCCCAGCATTTT
CASSPSPGEPQHF
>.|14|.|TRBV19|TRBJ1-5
TGTGCCAGTAGTAGAGCGGGAGGCAATCAGCCCCAGCATTTT
CASSRAGGNQPQHF
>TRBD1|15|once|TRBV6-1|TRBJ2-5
TGTGCCAGCAGTGAAGAAGGGACAGGGCGGGAGACCCAGTACTTC
CASSEEGTGRETQYF
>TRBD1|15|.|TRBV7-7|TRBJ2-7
TGTGCCAGCAGCTTAGCCCAGGGGGCTGGCTACGAGCAGTACTTC
CASSLAQGAGYEQYF
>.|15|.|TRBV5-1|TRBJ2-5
TGCGCCAGCAGCCTATTGACTAGTGGGGGGGAGACCCAGTACTTC
CASSLLTSGGETQYF
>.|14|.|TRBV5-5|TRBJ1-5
TGTGCCAGCAGCTTGGCGGGAAGCAATCAGCCCCAGCATTTT
CASSLAGSNQPQHF
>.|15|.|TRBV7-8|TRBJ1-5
TGTGCCAGCAGCCCGGCGGTGTTAAGCAATCAGCCCCAGCATTTT
CASSPAVLSNQPQHF
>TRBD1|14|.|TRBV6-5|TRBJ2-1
TGTGCCAGCAGTCTCCGGGACAGTTACAATGAGCAGTTCTTC
CASSLRDSYNEQFF
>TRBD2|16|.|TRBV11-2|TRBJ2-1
TGTGCCAGCAGCTTAAACCTAGCGGGAGCTCTCCGTGAGCAGTTCTTC
CASSLNLAGALREQFF
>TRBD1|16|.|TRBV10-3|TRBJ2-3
TGTGCCATCAGCGGAGGACAGGTGACTAGCACAGATACGCAGTATTTT
CAISGGQVTSTDTQYF
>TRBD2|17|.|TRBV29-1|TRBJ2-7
TGCAGCGTTGAAGGTGCAGACGGCGGGAGACCGGGTTACGAGCAGTACTTC
CSVEGADGGRPGYEQYF
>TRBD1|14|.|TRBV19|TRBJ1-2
TGTGCCAGTCGACGACAGGGCGAGAACTATGGCTACACCTTC
CASRRQGENYGYTF
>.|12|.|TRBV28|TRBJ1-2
TGTGCCAGCAGTAGGAGTCTTTATGGCTACACCTTC
CASSRSLYGYTF
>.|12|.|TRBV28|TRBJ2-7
TGTGCCAGCAGTTTACGGGGTTACGAGCAGTACTTC
CASSLRGYEQYF
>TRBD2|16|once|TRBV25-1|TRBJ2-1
TGTGCCAGCAGTGAGGTTAGCGGGATAGTCTACAATGAGCAGTTCTTC
CASSEVSGIVYNEQFF
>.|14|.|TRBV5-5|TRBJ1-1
TGTGCCAGCAGTGGGGAGTGGGGTGCCCTTGAAGCTTTCTTT
CASSGEWGALEAFF
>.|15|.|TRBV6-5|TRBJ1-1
TGTGCCAGCAGCCCCGTGGGGGGAGGGAACACTGAAGCTTTCTTT
CASSPVGGGNTEAFF
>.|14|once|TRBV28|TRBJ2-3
TGTGCCAGTGAAGAAGGGGGACGGACAGATACGCAGTATTTT
CASEEGGRTDTQYF
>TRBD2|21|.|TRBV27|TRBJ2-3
TGTGCCAGCAGCCAATGGGGTCTAGCGGGAGGGCCACTCTACGGCACAGATACGCAGTATTTT
CASSQWGLAGGPLYGTDTQYF
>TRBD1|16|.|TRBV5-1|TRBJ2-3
TGCGCCAGCAGCGTGAGACAGGGGTCCTACCCGGATACGCAGTATTTT
CASSVRQGSYPDTQYF
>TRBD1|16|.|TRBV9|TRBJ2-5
TGTGCCAGCAGCGTAAGCCCGGGACAGGGACTTGGGACCCAGTACTTC
CASSVSPGQGLGTQYF
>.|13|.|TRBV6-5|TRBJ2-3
TGTGCCAGCAGTCGAGGGAGCACAGATACGCAGTATTTT
CASSRGSTDTQYF
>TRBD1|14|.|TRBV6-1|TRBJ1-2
TGTGCCAGCGGGAGTGAGGGGGCCTACTATGGCTACACCTTC
CASGSEGAYYGYTF
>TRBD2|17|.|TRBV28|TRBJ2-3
TGTGCCAGCCCCCCACCCCCGGCTAGCGGGAGTCCAGATACGCAGTATTTT
CASPPPPASGSPDTQYF
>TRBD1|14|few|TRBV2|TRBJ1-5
TGTGCCAGCAGGACAGGGCTTAGCAATCAGCCCCAGCATTTT
CASRTGLSNQPQHF
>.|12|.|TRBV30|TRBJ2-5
TGTGCCTGGAGCCTGTTTCAAGAGACCCAGTACTTC
CAWSLFQETQYF
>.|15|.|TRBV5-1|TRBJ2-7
TGCGCCAGCAGCTTGGCTGGGCTAGCACTGTACGAGCAGTACTTC
CASSLAGLALYEQYF
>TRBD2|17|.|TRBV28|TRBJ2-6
TGTGCCAGCAGTTTATCCCCGGGGGGAGCTGGGGCCAACGTCCTGACTTTC
CASSLSPGGAGANVLTF
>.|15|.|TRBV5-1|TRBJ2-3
TGCGCCAGCAGCTCGGGGATCCCCGGGACAGATACGCAGTATTTT
CASSSGIPGTDTQYF
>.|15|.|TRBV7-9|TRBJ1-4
TGTGCCAGCAGCTGGGGGGTAGTGGGTAATGAAAAACTGTTTTTT
CASSWGVVGNEKLFF
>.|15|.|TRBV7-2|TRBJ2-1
TGTGCCAGCAGCCCAGCGGCTAGTCAGTACAATGAGCAGTTCTTC
CASSPAASQYNEQFF
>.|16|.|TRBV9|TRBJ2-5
TGTGCCAGCAGCGTAGCGAACGAGCGGGTCCAAGAGACCCAGTACTTC
CASSVANERVQETQYF
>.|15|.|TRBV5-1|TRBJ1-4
TGCGCCAGCAGCTTGGCCGGGGGGCTTGGTGAAAAACTGTTTTTT
CASSLAGGLGEKLFF
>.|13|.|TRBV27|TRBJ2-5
TGTGCCAGCAGTTTATTAATTCAAGAGACCCAGTACTTC
CASSLLIQETQYF
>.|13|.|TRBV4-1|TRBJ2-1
TGCGCCAGCAGCCAGGTACTAGAGGCTGAGCAGTTCTTC
CASSQVLEAEQFF
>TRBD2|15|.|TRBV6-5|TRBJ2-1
TGTGCCAGCAGATTAGCGGGTTCTTCCTACAATGAGCAGTTCTTC
CASRLAGSSYNEQFF
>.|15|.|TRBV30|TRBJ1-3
TGTGCCTGGAGCCGAATGGCGGGTTCTGGAAACACCATATATTTT
CAWSRMAGSGNTIYF
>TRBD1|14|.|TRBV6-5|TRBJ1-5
TGTGCCAGCAGTTCACAGGGGGGGAGTCAGCCCCAGCATTTT
CASSSQGGSQPQHF
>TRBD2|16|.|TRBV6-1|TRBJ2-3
TGTGCCAGCAGTGAAGGATCTCTAGCGGGAGCAGATACGCAGTATTTT
CASSEGSLAGADTQYF
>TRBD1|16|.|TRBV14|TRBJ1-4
TGTGCCAGCAGCCAATTCGGCGGACAGGTTAATGAAAAACTGTTTTTT
CASSQFGGQVNEKLFF
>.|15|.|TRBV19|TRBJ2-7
TGTGCCAGTAGTATTGTGGCGGGATCTGCCTACGAGCAGTACTTC
CASSIVAGSAYEQYF
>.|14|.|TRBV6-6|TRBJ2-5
TGTGCCAGCAGCCCTCCGAGGATCGGGGAGACCCAGTACTTC
CASSPPRIGETQYF
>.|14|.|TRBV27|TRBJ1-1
TGTGCCAGCAGCCACAGGGTTGGGAACACTGAAGCTTTCTTT
CASSHRVGNTEAFF
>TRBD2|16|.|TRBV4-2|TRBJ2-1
TGTGCCAGCAGCCAAGGCCTAGCGGGAGACTACAATGAGCAGTTCTTC
CASSQGLAGDYNEQFF
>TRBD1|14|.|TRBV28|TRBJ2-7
TGTGCCAGCAGTAGAGGGGACAGACATAACGAGCAGTACTTC
CASSRGDRHNEQYF
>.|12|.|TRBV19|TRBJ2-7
TGTGCCAGTAGTCAGAATTCCTACGAGCAGTACTTC
CASSQNSYEQYF
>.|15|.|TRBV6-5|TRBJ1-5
TGTGCCAGCAGTTACGGGGGGGATAGCAATCAGCCCCAGCATTTT
CASSYGGDSNQPQHF
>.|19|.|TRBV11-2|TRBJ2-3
TGTGCCAGCAGAGATAGTGGCACAGGCCCCTCCGGAGGCACAGATACGCAGTATTTT
CASRDSGTGPSGGTDTQYF
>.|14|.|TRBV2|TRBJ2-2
TGTGCCAGCAGTGTAACAGGGACGGGCGGGGAGCTGTTTTTT
CASSVTGTGGELFF
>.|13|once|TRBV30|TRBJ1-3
TGTGCCTGGAGTGCGTTCGCTGGAAACACCATATATTTT
CAWSAFAGNTIYF
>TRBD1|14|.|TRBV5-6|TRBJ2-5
TGTGCCAGCAGCAATAGGGACAGGGAAGAGACCCAGTACTTC
CASSNRDREETQYF
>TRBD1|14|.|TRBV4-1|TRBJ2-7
TGCGCCAGCAGCCGCCCGGGACAGGGGGACGAGCAGTACTTC
CASSRPGQGDEQYF
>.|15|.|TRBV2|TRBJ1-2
TGTGCCAGCAGTCGTAATCCACAGATCCGCGAAGGCTACACCTTC
CASSRNPQIREGYTF
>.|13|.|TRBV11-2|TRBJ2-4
TGTGCCAGCAGCTTAAGAAGTCGGAGCATTCAGTACTTC
CASSLRSRSIQYF
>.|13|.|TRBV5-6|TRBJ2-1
TGTGCCAGCAGCTTGGATCTCCGGAATGAGCAGTTCTTC
CASSLDLRNEQFF
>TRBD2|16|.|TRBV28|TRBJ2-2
TGTGCCAGCAGTTCCGGGGGAGCGGGAGGCACGGGGGAGCTGTTTTTT
CASSSGGAGGTGELFF
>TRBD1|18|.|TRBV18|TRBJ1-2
TGTGCCAGCTCACCACCGCCGGGACAGGGGGCGTCCACCTATGGCTACACCTTC
CASSPPPGQGASTYGYTF
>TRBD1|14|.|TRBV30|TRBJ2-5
TGTGCCTGGAGCGCGACCCGGACAGGAGAGACCCAGTACTTC
CAWSATRTGETQYF
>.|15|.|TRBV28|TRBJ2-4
TGTGCCAGCAAGAGCGGAGGGACGGTCAAAAACATTCAGTACTTC
CASKSGGTVKNIQYF